This paragraph covers one T cell receptor (beta chain) sequence. The sample originates from a study of blood T cell repertoires in COVID-19. Study overall: Both acute and convalescent COVID-19 samples were obtained from the United States, Italy and Spain.

Original methodology: Amplifying reference gene primers gave estimates of nucleated cell counts. Only in-frame clones appear in the TCRdb table, and some are missing; sequencing was by immunoSEQ multiplex PCR. That table gives V, J and clone size, and the DNA gave D and trimming. Among tens of thousands of clones listed, less than 95% were seen once. One Seattle source followed patients from active infection through their disease course. Germline V gives CDR1 MGHRA, CDR2 YSYEKL. This CDR3 region has 15 residues. Trimming cost V 6 bases and J 8 bases; bases outside gene matches: 13. Sample: peripheral blood. The gene calls are TRBV4-1 and TRBJ2-3; TRBD2 matches at 8 bases. This sequence was found in a man aged 45-60 years with COVID-19, enrolled during active disease. Here the CDR3 reads CASRMGLDGTPTQYF. The DNA for the CDR3 is TGCGCCAGCAGGATGGGACTAGACGGGACCCCTACGCAGTATTTT.